These T cell receptor beta chains were read from a single sample in a study of PD-L1 blockade in urothelial cancer. Data came from immunoSEQ multiplex PCR; TCRdb stores just in-frame clones and leaves some out. The profile covers some 48,000 clones, with approximately 83% appearing a single time and under 11% taken by the ten largest. The source was PBMCs, collected around atezolizumab (anti-PD-L1) treatment. The source of these receptors is a man aged 55 to 70 with urothelial cancer. Each CDR3 is given with its conserved first and last residue. A D gene is named only where the DNA matches it firmly. The size entry is marked missing in some rows and otherwise reads once, few, many or a size class.

D | J | V | size | DNA | CDR3
NA | TRBJ1-1 | TRBV6-5 | NA | TGTGCCAGCAAACCAGACATTTACACTGAAGCTTTCTTT | CASKPDIYTEAFF
TRBD2 | TRBJ2-1 | TRBV7-2 | NA | TGTGCCAGCAGCTTAGCGGGCGAGCGGGGGGGCCGGGGTGAGCAGTTCTTC | CASSLAGERGGRGEQFF
TRBD1 | TRBJ1-1 | TRBV18 | few | TGTGCCAGCTCACCAGGGACAGGGGGCTTAGGTGCTGAAGCTTTCTTT | CASSPGTGGLGAEAFF
NA | TRBJ2-1 | TRBV6-6 | NA | TGTGCCAGCAGTTATGGCGGGGTGGACAATGAGCAGTTCTTC | CASSYGGVDNEQFF
NA | TRBJ1-3 | TRBV5-1 | NA | TGCGCCAGCAGCTTGGAGAACCCAGGGACTGGAAACACCATATATTTT | CASSLENPGTGNTIYF
NA | TRBJ1-2 | TRBV28 | NA | TGTGCCGGACGGACAGCCGGCTATGGCTACACCTTC | CAGRTAGYGYTF
NA | TRBJ1-1 | TRBV19 | NA | TGTGCCAGTAGTATAACCCCCACGAGGAGCATGAACACTGAAGCTTTCTTT | CASSITPTRSMNTEAFF
NA | TRBJ1-3 | TRBV10-2 | NA | TGCGCCAGCAGTGAGAGACATCAGGGAAACACCATATATTTT | CASSERHQGNTIYF
TRBD1 | TRBJ2-6 | TRBV5-1 | once | TGCGCCAGCAGCTTGGCCTCAGGGGGTGGGGCCAACGTCCTGACTTTC | CASSLASGGGANVLTF
NA | TRBJ1-2 | TRBV4-3 | NA | TGCGCCAGCAGCCAAGGAGGGATACAGGGTTATGGCTACACCTTC | CASSQGGIQGYGYTF
NA | TRBJ2-5 | TRBV29-1 | NA | TGCAGCGTCCACTCTTCAGGGGTGGCGACCCAGTACTTC | CSVHSSGVATQYF
NA | TRBJ2-5 | TRBV18 | NA | TGTGCCAGCTCACCTTCACAGAAGGAGACCCAGTACTTC | CASSPSQKETQYF
TRBD1 | TRBJ2-5 | TRBV7-9 | few | TGTGCCAGCAGCCTTCAGGGGGTAGAGACCCAGTACTTC | CASSLQGVETQYF
TRBD2 | TRBJ2-7 | TRBV4-1 | once | TGCGCCAGCAGCCAAGGCCAGGGAGGGCCCTACGAGCAGTACTTC | CASSQGQGGPYEQYF
TRBD2 | TRBJ2-5 | TRBV4-1 | NA | TGCGCCAGCAGGCTACTAGCGGGGACGCAAGAGACCCAGTACTTC | CASRLLAGTQETQYF
NA | TRBJ1-1 | TRBV7-6 | NA | TGTGCCAGCAGCTTTAGCCCTAACACTGAAGCTTTCTTT | CASSFSPNTEAFF
TRBD1 | TRBJ1-6 | TRBV5-4 | few | TGTGCCAGCAGCCGCCGGGACAGCCAGCTCCACTTT | CASSRRDSQLHF
TRBD2 | TRBJ2-7 | TRBV18 | NA | TGTGCCAGCTCACCACCTCAACTAGCGGGCGGCTACGAGCAGTACTTC | CASSPPQLAGGYEQYF
TRBD2 | TRBJ2-5 | TRBV5-1 | NA | TGCGCCAGCAGCTTAACCGGTCGGACTAGCCAACAAGAGACCCAGTACTTC | CASSLTGRTSQQETQYF
NA | TRBJ1-4 | TRBV30 | few | TGTGCCTGGAACGGACGGAGGAATGAAAAACTGTTTTTT | CAWNGRRNEKLFF
NA | TRBJ1-3 | TRBV19 | NA | TGTGCCAGTAGTATATCCGAGACTGGAAACACCATATATTTT | CASSISETGNTIYF
TRBD1 | TRBJ1-2 | TRBV5-4 | NA | TGTGCCAGCAGCTTGGTACAGGGGTATGGTTCCTATGGCTACACCTTC | CASSLVQGYGSYGYTF
NA | TRBJ2-1 | TRBV5-6 | NA | TGTGCCAGCAGCACCCGGGTCTTCAGTGCCAATGAGCAGTTCTTC | CASSTRVFSANEQFF
NA | TRBJ1-2 | TRBV11-1 | NA | TGTGCCAGCAGCTTACGGAACAGTGTTAACTATGGCTACACCTTC | CASSLRNSVNYGYTF
NA | TRBJ2-5 | TRBV18 | once | TGTGCCAGCTCACCCCTCGGGACAAGGGAAGAGACCCAGTACTTC | CASSPLGTREETQYF
NA | TRBJ2-3 | TRBV4-3 | NA | TGCGCCAGCAGCCAAGATGGAGGGGATACGCAGTATTTT | CASSQDGGDTQYF
NA | TRBJ2-5 | TRBV18 | few | TGTGCCAGCTCACCCCAGGGGGGCGAGACCCAGTACTTC | CASSPQGGETQYF
NA | TRBJ2-7 | TRBV7-2 | NA | TGTGCCAGCAGCTTGGCGGACGGGATCTCCTACGAGCAGTACTTC | CASSLADGISYEQYF
NA | TRBJ2-2 | TRBV13 | NA | TGTGCCAGCAGCTTAGTCGTGACCGGGGAGCTGTTTTTT | CASSLVVTGELFF
TRBD1 | TRBJ1-2 | TRBV7-2 | NA | TGTGCCAGCAGCTCATGGACAGGGGGCTTCTATGGCTACACCTTC | CASSSWTGGFYGYTF
TRBD1 | TRBJ2-7 | TRBV7-8 | NA | TGTGCCAGCAGCTTAGCGAGGACAGGGGGCTACGAGCAGTACTTC | CASSLARTGGYEQYF
NA | TRBJ1-2 | TRBV6-5 | NA | TGTGCCAGCAGTTACGGGGGGGATAAGGATGGCTACACCTTC | CASSYGGDKDGYTF
NA | TRBJ2-2 | TRBV5-1 | NA | TGCGCCAGCAGCTTGGCGACAGCGAACACCGGGGAGCTGTTTTTT | CASSLATANTGELFF
TRBD1 | TRBJ1-5 | TRBV27 | NA | TGTGCCAGCAGACCCGGGACAGGGCCCTTTTTGGGCAATCAGCCCCAGCATTTT | CASRPGTGPFLGNQPQHF
NA | TRBJ2-5 | TRBV5-1 | NA | TGCGCCAGCAGCTTGGGGGCTTCGAGGGGGATCGAGACCCAGTACTTC | CASSLGASRGIETQYF
NA | TRBJ2-2 | TRBV4-1 | NA | TGCGCCAGCAGCCAAGAGTCTAGATGGAACACCGGGGAGCTGTTTTTT | CASSQESRWNTGELFF
TRBD1 | TRBJ1-3 | TRBV2 | NA | TGTGCCAGCAGGGGGAGGACAGGCTCTGGAAACACCATATATTTT | CASRGRTGSGNTIYF
TRBD1 | TRBJ1-2 | TRBV11-2 | NA | TGTGCCAGCAGCTATACCGGGACAGCGAGTGGTAGGGCGGAGAAATTC | CASSYTGTASGRAEKF
TRBD1 | TRBJ1-4 | TRBV28 | NA | TGTGCCAGCAGTTTATTTGGCACAGGGGATGAAAAACTGTTTTTT | CASSLFGTGDEKLFF
TRBD1 | TRBJ1-2 | TRBV15 | NA | TGTGCCACCAGCCCCAGATTACGGGACAGGGGGCTTGCTAACTATGGCTACACCTTC | CATSPRLRDRGLANYGYTF
NA | TRBJ1-4 | TRBV28 | NA | TGTGCCAGCACTCCGGGCGGGGTTGGGGAAAAACTGTTTTTT | CASTPGGVGEKLFF
TRBD2 | TRBJ2-5 | TRBV5-1 | NA | TGCGCCAGCAGCTTGGATGCTAGCGGGGGGACCCAGTACTTC | CASSLDASGGTQYF